The 11 T cell receptor beta chains below were found in one sample sequenced in a study of T cells after yellow fever vaccination. TCRdb reprocessed the 5' RACE reads via MiXCR and lists one record per CDR3 protein. The sample holds a few hundred thousand distinct CDR3 sequences, roughly 5.6% seen once. This specimen consisted of CD4+ T cells sorted from PBMCs, obtained on the day of the yellow fever booster vaccination. The receptors come from a man younger than 35 who received the YFV17D yellow fever vaccine.

This clonotype was recorded at least ten times. The chain combines TRBV11-2 with TRBJ2-1, with 11 positions matching TRBD2. The CDR3 consists of 18 residues. Germline CDR1 and CDR2: SGHAT and FQNNGV. J gave up 1 base and V 0 bases, and 5 bases lay outside the gene matches. The CDR3 DNA reads TGTGCCAGCAGCTTAGATCTGGCTAGCGGGGGGTCCTACAATGAGCAGTTCTTC. Its translation: CASSLDLASGGSYNEQFF. Filled out from reference TRBV11-2 and TRBJ2-1, the complete variable domain reads EAGVAQSPRYKIIEKRQSVAFWCNPISGHATLYWYQQILGQGPKLLIQFQNNGVVDDSQLPKDRFSAERLKGVDSTLKIQPAKLEDSAVYLCASSLDLASGGSYNEQFFGPGTRLTVL.

J is TRBJ2-1 and V is TRBV6-6, with no clear D. Trimming pared 2 bases from V and 2 bases from J, leaving 10 bases between. Per germline, CDR1 MNHNY and CDR2 SVGAGI (reference sequence). The CDR3 contains 15 residues. CDR3 DNA: TGTGCCAGCAGTTACATAGGAGCCCCCTACAATGAGCAGTTCTTC. Its translation: CASSYIGAPYNEQFF.

This clonotype was counted at least ten times. The gene calls are TRBV2 and TRBJ2-7; no clear D. Trimming cost V 5 bases and J 7 bases, with 24 bases left between them. This CDR3 spans 16 amino acids. Per germline, CDR1 SNHLY and CDR2 FYNNEI. The CDR3 protein is CASSRSRQAGWLEQYF. The CDR3 DNA reads as TGTGCCAGCAGTAGATCCCGCCAGGCCGGGTGGTTGGAGCAGTACTTC.

In this sample, this clonotype turned up many times. V is TRBV7-2 and J is TRBJ1-5, with 9 bases matching TRBD1. This CDR3 comprises 15 residues. V shed 1 base, J shed 9 bases, and the junction held 7 bases outside the gene matches. The germline CDR1 and CDR2 sequences are SGHTA and FQGNSA. For the CDR3, the DNA is TGTGCCAGCAGCTTAGAAGGGACAGGGCGTCGGCCCCAGCATTTT. As protein: CASSLEGTGRRPQHF.

This clonotype came up many times. This chain connects TRBV7-2 to TRBJ2-7; D not resolved. The CDR3 has 14 amino acids. V was shortened by 5 bases and J by 3 bases, with 14 bases between the two germline ends. CDR1 and CDR2 (germline): SGHTA, FQGNSA. CDR3 nucleotides: TGTGCCAGCAGCAATTCTGTATGGGACTACGAGCAGTACTTC. Amino acids: CASSNSVWDYEQYF. Full variable domain (missing parts from reference TRBV7-2 and TRBJ2-7): GAGVSQSPSNKVTEKGKDVELRCDPISGHTALYWYRQSLGQGLEFLIYFQGNSAPDKSGLPSDRFSAERTGGSVSTLTIQRTQQEDSAVYLCASSNSVWDYEQYFGPGTRLTVT.

In this sample, this clonotype turned up many times. V usage is TRBV12-3 or TRBV12-4 and J usage is TRBJ1-4; D not certain. Trimming left V 6 bases short and J 7 bases short, with 6 bases between. The CDR3 has 11 residues. The CDR3 spells CASSLREKLFF. Here the CDR3 DNA reads TGTGCCAGCAGCCTGCGTGAAAAACTGTTTTTT.

This clonotype appeared many times. The chain couples TRBV12-3 or TRBV12-4 to TRBJ2-3, with D possibly TRBD2 on 6 matching bases. V was trimmed by 6 bases and J by 5 bases, leaving 12 bases between them. The CDR3 totals 13 residues. CDR3 in DNA: TGTGCCAGCAGCCTGGGGGAGGAAGATACGCAGTATTTT. This codes for CASSLGEEDTQYF.

This clonotype was recorded many times. The chain employs TRBV20-1 and TRBJ1-1; D may be TRBD1 (6 bases). From germline, CDR1 is DFQATT and CDR2 SNEGSKA (reference sequence). The CDR3 runs 12 residues. V lost 5 bases and J lost 1, with 8 bases in between. The CDR3 sequence is CSALQGNTEAFF. For the CDR3, the DNA is TGCAGTGCTCTACAGGGGAACACTGAAGCTTTCTTT.

This clonotype was seen a few times. This chain uses TRBV10-3 with TRBJ1-2, with D tentatively TRBD1 (6 bases). V lost 1 base and J 0 bases, leaving 21 bases between the germline ends. Germline V gene sequence: CDR1 ENHRY, CDR2 SYGVKD. The CDR3 covers 19 residues. The CDR3 bases are TGTGCCATCAGTGAGTTGACAGGACGATCCCAGGAAGCTAACTATGGCTACACCTTC. As protein: CAISELTGRSQEANYGYTF.

This clonotype occurred a few times. The rearrangement joins TRBV6-6 to TRBJ1-4; no clear D. V lost 4 bases to trimming and J lost 8 bases, with 17 bases between them. The CDR3 spans 15 residues. Germline-derived CDR1 and CDR2 are MNHNY and SVGAGI (reference sequence). CDR3 bases: TGTGCCAGCAGTTCGTACGGTCTCCTGTGGGAAAAACTGTTTTTT. It codes for CASSSYGLLWEKLFF.

This clonotype has just a few counts. The chain has TRBV4-3 and TRBJ2-7, with TRBD1 matching over 7 bases. Germline V gene sequence: CDR1 LGHNA, CDR2 YSLEER. The CDR3 has 15 amino acids. V lost 4 bases, J lost 3 bases, and 9 bases stayed unmatched. The CDR3 loop reads CASSPRRQGGYEQYF. CDR3 in DNA: TGCGCCAGCAGCCCCCGGAGACAGGGCGGCTACGAGCAGTACTTC.